The next 25 T cell receptor beta chains were all read from a single sample in a study of blood T cell repertoires in COVID-19. Sequenced by immunoSEQ multiplex PCR; TCRdb stores in-frame clones only, minus some. The data hold 95,000 to 150,000 clones, with roughly 83% observed a single time. Specimen: peripheral blood. The receptors derive from a human donor in a cohort sampled during active COVID-19.

In its sample, this clone was seen a few times. This sequence joins TRBV2 and TRBJ1-1; a possible D gene is TRBD1 (5 bases). The V gene lost 6 bases and the J gene lost 6 bases, with 8 bases spanning the gap. Germline values: CDR1 SNHLY, CDR2 FYNNEI. The CDR3 is 11 amino acids. CDR3 sequence (DNA): TGTGCCAGCAGGACGGGGGCTGAAGCTTTCTTT. Translating gives CASRTGAEAFF.

The chain couples TRBV9 to TRBJ2-2, with D possibly TRBD1 on 5 matching bases. CDR3 length: 15 amino acids. Trimming stripped 0 bases from V and 3 bases from J, with 9 bases between. Germline V lookup: CDR1 SGDLS, CDR2 YYNGEE. CDR3: CASSVEDTYTGELFF. CDR3 sequence (DNA): TGTGCCAGCAGCGTAGAGGACACATACACCGGGGAGCTGTTTTTT. The full variable domain, in which reference TRBV9 and TRBJ2-2 provide the parts outside the CDR3, is DSGVTQTPKHLITATGQRVTLRCSPRSGDLSVYWYQQSLDQGLQFLIQYYNGEERAKGNILERFSAQQFPDLHSELNLSSLELGDSALYFCASSVEDTYTGELFFGEGSRLTVL.

The chain carries TRBV4-1 and TRBJ2-7; tentative D call: TRBD1 (6 bases). The V and J ends lost 0 bases and 3 bases respectively, with 21 bases between them. This CDR3 comprises 18 residues. Germline V gives CDR1 MGHRA, CDR2 YSYEKL. The DNA of the CDR3 is TGCGCCAGCAGCCAAGATCCCGGGACAAGAAACGTTTACTACGAGCAGTACTTC. Translated, it gives CASSQDPGTRNVYYEQYF.

This rearrangement joins TRBV18 to TRBJ2-3; 7 bases match TRBD2. This CDR3 is 13 amino acids long. After removal of 6 bases from V and 4 bases from J, the junction contained 4 bases not matched to a gene. Germline CDR1 KGHSH, CDR2 LQKENI. CDR3 DNA sequence: TGTGCCAGCTCGCCGACTAGCCCAGATACGCAGTATTTT. Translating gives CASSPTSPDTQYF.

The V and J genes are TRBV5-1 and TRBJ1-4, with 7 nucleotides matching TRBD1. Germline V gene sequence: CDR1 SGHRS, CDR2 YFSETQ. V gave up 4 bases and J gave up 3 bases; unmatched junction bases: 6. The CDR3 is 15 amino acids. The DNA of the CDR3 is TGCGCCAGCAGCGCCCAGACAGGGTCTAATGAAAAACTGTTTTTT. Its translation: CASSAQTGSNEKLFF.

V is TRBV4-2 and J is TRBJ2-7; D possibly corresponds to TRBD1 (5 bases). Trimming pared 3 bases from V and 3 bases from J, leaving 15 bases between. The CDR3 sequence is 15 residues long. CDR1 LGHNA and CDR2 YNFKEQ come from the germline V gene. CDR3 residues: CASSQVRGQGYEQYF. In DNA form, the CDR3 reads TGTGCCAGCAGCCAGGTACGAGGACAAGGCTACGAGCAGTACTTC.

V is TRBV27 and J is TRBJ2-3, with D possibly being TRBD2 (6 bases). Per germline, CDR1 MNHEY and CDR2 SMNVEV (reference sequence). This CDR3 is 15 amino acids long. The germline V and J ends were trimmed by 2 bases and 6 bases, with 15 bases remaining between them. Written as DNA, the CDR3 is TGTGCCAGCAGTTTAAGGGACTTACCCACGGATACGCAGTATTTT. Residues: CASSLRDLPTDTQYF.

This chain uses TRBV6-1 with TRBJ2-2; 7 nucleotides align to TRBD1. Germline lookup yields CDR1 MNHNS and CDR2 SASEGT. CDR3 length equals 11 residues. V was clipped by 3 bases and J by 14 bases; unmatched bases: 3. The CDR3 DNA reads TGTGCCAGCAGTGACGGGGACAGCCTGTTTTTT. Protein product: CASSDGDSLFF.

The chain recombines TRBV6-2 or TRBV6-3 with TRBJ2-1; 11 bases agree with TRBD2. The CDR3 covers 16 residues. V was clipped by 0 bases and J by 5 bases; unmatched bases: 3. Germline V gives CDR1 MNHEY, CDR2 SVGEGT. Here the CDR3 DNA reads TGTGCCAGCAGTTACTCTCCGGGACTAGCGGACAATGAGCAGTTCTTC. Amino acids: CASSYSPGLADNEQFF.

V usage is TRBV9 and J usage is TRBJ2-2; D unresolved. V gave up 0 bases and J gave up 6 bases, with 3 bases separating them. Germline lookup yields CDR1 SGDLS and CDR2 YYNGEE. The CDR3 sequence is 12 residues long. The CDR3 sequence is CASSVGPGELFF. The CDR3 DNA is TGTGCCAGCAGCGTAGGGCCCGGGGAGCTGTTTTTT.

The chain links TRBV15 to TRBJ2-1, with D tentatively TRBD1 (6 bases). CDR1 and CDR2 from the germline V gene are LNHNV and YYDKDF (reference sequence). The CDR3 covers 16 residues. Trimming removed 2 bases at V and 1 base at J, with 12 bases between. The CDR3 nucleotides are TGTGCCACCAGCAGACTCCCCACAGGGTCCTACAATGAGCAGTTCTTC. Translation: CATSRLPTGSYNEQFF.

The chain couples TRBV4-1 to TRBJ2-3; weak D call: TRBD2 (6 bases). This CDR3 comprises 14 residues. Germline CDR1 reads MGHRA; CDR2 reads YSYEKL. Trimming removed 1 base at V and 6 bases at J, with 11 bases between. CDR3 in DNA: TGCGCCAGCAGCCAAGCGGGGGTATGGGATACGCAGTATTTT. Amino acids: CASSQAGVWDTQYF.

The V gene is TRBV11-2, the J gene TRBJ2-5, with unresolved D. Germline CDR1 SGHAT, CDR2 FQNNGV. CDR3 size: 16 residues. V was shortened by 1 base and J by 2 bases, with 14 bases between the two germline ends. Written as DNA, the CDR3 is TGTGCCAGCAGCTTAGCCCCATCCGGAGCACAAGAGACCCAGTACTTC. Translating it yields CASSLAPSGAQETQYF.

The chain is built from TRBV18 and TRBJ1-6; 7 bases align to TRBD1. V gave up 6 bases and J gave up 7 bases; unmatched junction bases: 6. From germline, CDR1 is KGHSH and CDR2 LQKENI. This CDR3 region has 14 residues. The chain's CDR3 is CASSSDRANSPLHF. The CDR3 coding sequence is TGTGCCAGCTCGAGCGACAGGGCGAATTCACCCCTCCACTTT.

CDR3 DNA: TGTGCCAGCTCCCCGGACAGGGAAGAGACCCAGTACTTC. Protein: CASSPDREETQYF. V gene TRBV18 combines with J gene TRBJ2-5, with TRBD1 identical over 8 bases. CDR1 is KGHSH, CDR2 LQKENI, per germline. The junction had 3 bases not matched to a gene; V was cut back by 6 bases and J by 3 bases. The CDR3 consists of 13 residues.

The V call is TRBV6-5, the J call TRBJ1-2, with TRBD1 identical over 7 bases. Germline V CDR1 and CDR2: MNHEY, SVGAGI. V shed 7 bases and J 0 bases; nucleotides not matched to a gene: 8. The CDR3 spans 15 residues. CDR3 protein: CASTPGQPSNYGYTF. In DNA, the CDR3 is TGTGCCAGCACCCCGGGACAGCCTTCTAACTATGGCTACACCTTC.

The genes are TRBV6-2 or TRBV6-3 and TRBJ2-7; 11 bases are shared with TRBD2. Germline V gene lookup returns CDR1 MNHEY and CDR2 SVGEGT. The V gene end was trimmed by 3 bases and the J gene end by 4 bases; junction bases not matched to a gene: 5. This CDR3 comprises 15 residues. The CDR3 sequence is CASSYELAGAYEQYF. Here the CDR3 DNA reads TGTGCCAGCAGTTATGAACTAGCGGGGGCTTACGAGCAGTACTTC.

This clone was observed a handful of times. V usage is TRBV30 and J usage is TRBJ2-7; possibly TRBD2 for D (6 bases). Trimming took off 2 bases at V and 2 bases at J, with 10 bases between the two ends. The V gene's germline CDR1 is GTSNPN and CDR2 SVGIG (reference sequence). The CDR3 runs 13 residues. The CDR3 here is CAWSNGSAYEQYF. The CDR3 DNA sequence: TGTGCCTGGAGTAACGGGAGCGCCTACGAGCAGTACTTC.

The rearrangement uses TRBV6-1 and TRBJ2-7, with 7 bases fitting TRBD1. The CDR3 loop spans 14 amino acids. CDR1 and CDR2 (germline): MNHNS, SASEGT. V shed 3 bases, J shed 9 bases, and the junction held 11 bases outside the gene matches. The DNA for the CDR3 is TGTGCCAGCAGTGAGCTAGGGGGCGGTTTGGGGCAGTACTTC. Translating gives CASSELGGGLGQYF.

The gene calls are TRBV19 and TRBJ1-5, with D possibly matching TRBD1 (5 bases). The V end lost 3 bases, the J end lost 9 bases, and 9 bases lay between the germline ends. The CDR3 totals 12 residues. The germline CDR1 and CDR2 sequences are LNHDA and SQIVND (reference sequence). CDR3 sequence reads: CASSMGGLPQHF. CDR3 nucleotide sequence: TGTGCCAGTAGTATGGGGGGGTTGCCCCAGCATTTT. Looking up the rest from reference TRBV19 and TRBJ1-5 gives the full variable domain: DGGITQSPKYLFRKEGQNVTLSCEQNLNHDAMYWYRQDPGQGLRLIYYSQIVNDFQKGDIAEGYSVSREKKESFPLTVTSAQKNPTAFYLCASSMGGLPQHFGDGTRLSIL.

The rearrangement links TRBV11-3 to TRBJ2-3, with D maybe TRBD1 (5 bases). Trimming removed 5 bases at V and 4 bases at J, with 7 bases between. The CDR3 contains 12 residues. Germline V CDR1 and CDR2: SGHNT, YENEEA. The CDR3 is CASSRGSDTQYF. The CDR3, as DNA: TGTGCCAGCAGCAGGGGTTCAGATACGCAGTATTTT.

J is TRBJ1-1 and V is TRBV9; unclear D gene. V gave up 2 bases and J gave up 0 bases, with 8 bases separating them. The CDR3 extends over 14 amino acids. CDR1 is SGDLS, CDR2 YYNGEE, per germline. The CDR3 nucleotides read TGTGCCAGCAGCGTCTCGGTTCTGAACACTGAAGCTTTCTTT. This sequence encodes CASSVSVLNTEAFF.

This clone was seen more than once but under ten times. V and J are TRBV3-1 (or the pseudogene TRBV3-2) and TRBJ1-4, with a tentative D call TRBD1 (5 bases). The CDR3 is 15 residues long. The germline V gene has CDR1 LGHDT and CDR2 YNNKEL (reference sequence). V was cut by 5 bases and J by 8 bases, with 18 bases left in between. The CDR3 DNA reads TGTGCCAGCAGCGGTGAGGGGAGGCCGAGAGAAAAACTGTTTTTT. This encodes CASSGEGRPREKLFF.

This chain links TRBV11-2 with TRBJ1-6; no definite D call. Trimming stripped 1 base from V and 11 bases from J, with 6 bases between. The CDR3 totals 12 residues. Germline V gene data show CDR1 as SGHAT and CDR2 as FQNNGV. CDR3 bases: TGTGCCAGCAGCTTAGGGCGGGCACCCCTCCACTTT. This codes for CASSLGRAPLHF. The whole variable domain, remainder taken from reference TRBV11-2 and TRBJ1-6, is EAGVAQSPRYKIIEKRQSVAFWCNPISGHATLYWYQQILGQGPKLLIQFQNNGVVDDSQLPKDRFSAERLKGVDSTLKIQPAKLEDSAVYLCASSLGRAPLHFGNGTRLTVT.

This clone showed up just once. V gene TRBV2 combines with J gene TRBJ2-1; no clear D. Looked up from germline, CDR1 is SNHLY and CDR2 is FYNNEI. V lost 8 bases to trimming and J lost 4 bases, with 12 bases between them. This CDR3 has 13 residues. In DNA, the CDR3 is TGTGCCAGCGGAGTCTCTCCTTACAATGAGCAGTTCTTC. Translated: CASGVSPYNEQFF.